The 29 T cell receptor beta chains listed next were all sequenced from one sample in a study of T cell changes during pregnancy in multiple sclerosis. Sequencing was performed with immunoSEQ multiplex PCR; in TCRdb, only in-frame clones are kept and a portion is missing. The table lists approximately 48,000 clones, roughly 94% of them singletons. Sequences were derived from CD8+ T cells from peripheral blood mononuclear cells, sampled before pregnancy. The origin of the receptors is a female donor with multiple sclerosis, enrolled in a pregnancy study.

This chain uses TRBV4-2 with TRBJ2-7, with 7 bases fitting TRBD2. CDR3 size: 14 residues. J was trimmed by 2 bases and V by 4 bases; bases with no gene match: 5. Germline V lookup: CDR1 LGHNA, CDR2 YNFKEQ. CDR3 sequence (DNA): TGTGCCAGCAGCCCTTCCGGGGGGACCTACGAGCAGTACTTC. It is translated as CASSPSGGTYEQYF.

This sequence joins TRBV29-1 and TRBJ1-2; D gene ambiguous. The CDR3 length is 11 residues. Trimming took 4 bases from V and 3 from J, leaving 6 bases between them. The V gene's germline CDR1 is SQVTM and CDR2 ANQGSEA. CDR3 protein: CSVARDYGYTF. In DNA form, the CDR3 reads TGCAGCGTTGCGAGGGACTATGGCTACACCTTC.

The V and J genes are TRBV7-9 and TRBJ1-4; D remains unclear. The V end was cut by 5 bases, the J end by 10 bases, with 11 bases between. This CDR3 is built from 12 residues. Germline V CDR1 and CDR2: SEHNR, FQNEAQ (reference sequence). The chain's CDR3 is CASSQTPGKLFF. CDR3 nucleotide sequence: TGTGCCAGCAGCCAAACCCCCGGAAAACTGTTTTTT.

The chain uses TRBV27 and TRBJ2-7; 12 bases align to TRBD2. Germline V gene lookup returns CDR1 MNHEY and CDR2 SMNVEV (reference sequence). The CDR3 sequence is 15 residues long. The V segment lost 5 bases and the J segment 7 bases; nucleotides outside the gene matches: 9. The CDR3 loop is CASSPGLAGTREQYF. CDR3 DNA: TGTGCCAGCAGTCCCGGACTAGCGGGAACTAGGGAGCAGTACTTC.

The chain recombines TRBV11-2 with TRBJ2-1, with 7 bases identical to TRBD2. Unmatched junction bases numbered 4, after V lost 1 base and J lost 4 bases. CDR1 and CDR2 from the germline V gene are SGHAT and FQNNGV. The CDR3 has 15 amino acids. Here the CDR3 reads CASSLGAGVYNEQFF. Written as DNA, the CDR3 is TGTGCCAGCAGCTTAGGTGCGGGGGTTTACAATGAGCAGTTCTTC.

The rearrangement uses TRBV6-1 and TRBJ2-1, with D perhaps TRBD1 (5 bases). The CDR3 sequence is 14 residues long. Trimming pared 2 bases from V and 8 bases from J, leaving 13 bases between. CDR1 is MNHNS, CDR2 SASEGT, per germline. The CDR3 loop reads CASSESRTSHEQFF. For the CDR3, the DNA is TGTGCCAGCAGTGAATCCCGGACATCCCATGAGCAGTTCTTC.

The chain combines TRBV7-3 with TRBJ1-5; weak D call: TRBD1 (5 bases). The germline V gene encodes CDR1 SGHTA and CDR2 FQGTGA. The CDR3 loop spans 16 amino acids. The V end lost 1 base, the J end lost 5 bases, and 15 bases lay between the germline ends. CDR3: CASSLKLIGEDQPQHF. The CDR3 bases are TGTGCCAGCAGCTTAAAGTTGATAGGGGAGGATCAGCCCCAGCATTTT.

The chain is built from TRBV5-1 and TRBJ2-2; 14 nucleotides line up with TRBD2. This CDR3 is built from 16 residues. Germline-derived CDR1 and CDR2 are SGHRS and YFSETQ. V dropped 5 bases and J dropped 4; count of bases not matched to a gene: 4. This CDR3 reads CASSTGLAGVTGELFF. The CDR3 region has the DNA TGCGCCAGCAGTACGGGACTAGCGGGAGTCACCGGGGAGCTGTTTTTT.

The V call is TRBV11-2, the J call TRBJ2-3; 10 positions agree with TRBD1. The germline V gene has CDR1 SGHAT and CDR2 FQNNGV. This CDR3 comprises 16 residues. J lost 7 bases, V lost 0 bases, and 7 bases had no gene match. The CDR3 is CASSLDGTGVVHTQYF. Written as DNA, the CDR3 is TGTGCCAGCAGCTTAGACGGGACAGGGGTCGTTCATACGCAGTATTTT.

This chain connects TRBV13 to TRBJ2-1, with D possibly matching TRBD1 (5 bases). With 1 base removed from V and 6 bases from J, the gap between germline ends came to 10 bases. The CDR3 has 14 residues. Germline values: CDR1 PRHDT, CDR2 FYEKMQ (reference sequence). Here the CDR3 reads CASSLAPTVNEQFF. In DNA form, the CDR3 reads TGTGCCAGCAGCTTAGCTCCGACAGTCAATGAGCAGTTCTTC.

This clone was counted a single time. The chain joins TRBV27 to TRBJ2-7; 7 nucleotides agree with TRBD1. The V gene's germline CDR1 is MNHEY and CDR2 SMNVEV (reference sequence). The J segment lost 7 bases and the V segment lost 5 bases, leaving 11 bases of the junction unmatched. The CDR3 consists of 14 residues. CDR3 DNA sequence: TGTGCCAGCAGTCGGTGGACAGGAGCTCAAGAGCAGTACTTC. Protein: CASSRWTGAQEQYF.

The CDR3 DNA is TGCGCCAGCAGCCAAGATGCCCTAGCGACGCACCAAGAGACCCAGTACTTC. Protein: CASSQDALATHQETQYF. The chain links TRBV4-1 to TRBJ2-5; maybe TRBD2 (6 bases). Trimming took off 0 bases at V and 0 bases at J, with 14 bases between the two ends. Germline V lookup: CDR1 MGHRA, CDR2 YSYEKL. The CDR3 runs to 17 residues.

The chain combines TRBV28 with TRBJ1-3; TRBD1 agrees at 9 bases. The CDR3 is 17 residues long. Germline V CDR1 and CDR2: MDHEN, SYDVKM. V was clipped by 3 bases and J by 3 bases; unmatched bases: 9. CDR3 protein: CASSFRDRVSFGNTIYF. The CDR3 region has the DNA TGTGCCAGCAGTTTCCGGGACAGGGTATCATTTGGAAACACCATATATTTT.

This chain links TRBV10-3 with TRBJ1-5; tentatively, D is TRBD1 (5 bases). The V gene lost 8 bases and the J gene lost 1 base, with 12 bases spanning the gap. Per germline, CDR1 ENHRY and CDR2 SYGVKD. This CDR3 region has 14 residues. For the CDR3, the DNA is TGTGCCATCGGGGGGACGGCAAGCAATCAGCCCCAGCATTTT. This sequence encodes CAIGGTASNQPQHF.

This chain connects TRBV9 to TRBJ1-2; D is perhaps TRBD1 (6 bases). Germline V gives CDR1 SGDLS, CDR2 YYNGEE. CDR3 length: 13 residues. V was clipped by 4 bases and J by 8 bases, with 15 bases between them. The CDR3 region is CASSPIQGWGYTF. The CDR3 coding sequence is TGTGCCAGCAGCCCGATACAGGGTTGGGGCTACACCTTC.

V and J are TRBV7-9 and TRBJ2-2; D unresolved. Germline CDR1 and CDR2: SEHNR and FQNEAQ (reference sequence). CDR3 length equals 14 residues. V dropped 5 bases and J dropped 5 bases, with 12 bases sitting between them. The CDR3 spells CASSLVESTGELFF. CDR3 bases: TGTGCCAGCAGCCTCGTAGAGTCGACCGGGGAGCTGTTTTTT.

This chain uses TRBV27 with TRBJ1-5; 8 bases are shared with TRBD1. CDR1 is MNHEY and CDR2 is SMNVEV in the germline V gene (reference sequence). CDR3 size: 16 residues. Trimming removed 8 bases from V and 4 bases from J; junction bases left unmatched: 13. CDR3 in amino acids: CASCRTGGLGNQPQHF. In DNA, the CDR3 is TGTGCCAGCTGTAGAACAGGGGGTCTTGGTAATCAGCCCCAGCATTTT.

This clone has a handful of counts. The rearrangement uses TRBV14 and TRBJ1-1, with D maybe TRBD1 (5 bases). CDR1 and CDR2 (germline): SGHDN, FVKESK. This CDR3 has 15 residues. The V end was cut by 1 base, the J end by 3 bases, with 12 bases between. Written as DNA, the CDR3 is TGTGCCAGCAGCCAAGTCGCAGGGTGGGACACTGAAGCTTTCTTT. Its protein is CASSQVAGWDTEAFF.

This chain links TRBV2 with TRBJ1-3; TRBD1 matches 8 bases. Germline CDR1 reads SNHLY; CDR2 reads FYNNEI. Trimming removed 1 base from V and 4 bases from J; junction bases left unmatched: 0. This CDR3 comprises 14 residues. This CDR3 reads CASSEGQGGNTIYF. CDR3 in DNA: TGTGCCAGCAGTGAAGGACAGGGGGGAAACACCATATATTTT.

The rearrangement uses TRBV15 and TRBJ1-2, with D tentatively TRBD1 (6 bases). The CDR3 totals 15 residues. Per the germline V gene, CDR1 is LNHNV and CDR2 is YYDKDF (reference sequence). The germline V and J ends were trimmed by 1 base and 4 bases, with 13 bases remaining between them. The chain's CDR3 is CATSRATGTGYGYTF. The CDR3 nucleotides read TGTGCCACCAGCAGAGCTACAGGGACCGGCTATGGCTACACCTTC.

To note about this clone: Other DNA sequences in the same sample also yield this CDR3. The chain is built from TRBV27 and TRBJ1-5; D is unresolved. The CDR3 has 12 amino acids. With 3 bases removed from V and 7 bases from J, the gap between germline ends came to 7 bases. Germline CDR1 reads MNHEY; CDR2 reads SMNVEV (reference sequence). Written as DNA, the CDR3 is TGTGCCAGCAGTTTCGGAGGGCAGCCCCAGCATTTT. Protein sequence: CASSFGGQPQHF.

The CDR3 DNA reads as TGTGCCAGCGAGGGACAGGGGATACGGACGCAGTATTTT. It codes for CASEGQGIRTQYF. The chain couples TRBV13 to TRBJ2-3; 10 bases map to TRBD1. V dropped 8 bases and J dropped 9; count of bases not matched to a gene: 8. The CDR3 runs to 13 residues. CDR1 and CDR2 from the germline V gene are PRHDT and FYEKMQ (reference sequence).

This chain connects TRBV4-2 to TRBJ2-4; D perhaps matches TRBD2 (7 bases). Germline V gene lookup returns CDR1 LGHNA and CDR2 YNFKEQ. The ends were cut back, 0 bases at V and 2 bases at J, with 17 bases in the middle. CDR3 length equals 18 residues. The CDR3 nucleotides are TGTGCCAGCAGCCAAGAGGGGGGGGCTGGGGGACCCAAAAACATTCAGTACTTC. Encoded protein: CASSQEGGAGGPKNIQYF.

The chain carries TRBV27 and TRBJ1-4, with 7 bases aligning to TRBD1. The ends lost 4 bases at V and 5 bases at J; junction bases unmatched: 4. Germline V gives CDR1 MNHEY, CDR2 SMNVEV (reference sequence). The CDR3 consists of 14 residues. The CDR3 sequence: CASSSGQTNEKLFF. CDR3 nucleotides: TGTGCCAGCAGTTCGGGACAGACGAATGAAAAACTGTTTTTT.

The chain recombines TRBV4-1 with TRBJ1-2, with 8 positions matching TRBD1. The J segment lost 3 bases and the V segment lost 1 base, leaving 1 base of the junction unmatched. CDR1 and CDR2 (germline): MGHRA, YSYEKL. This CDR3 has 14 residues. As DNA, the CDR3 is TGCGCCAGCAGCCAAGCACAGGGGGACTATGGCTACACCTTC. It translates to CASSQAQGDYGYTF.

DNA for the CDR3: TGTGCCAGCAGTTTATCCGTCCAGGGCAATGAGCAGTTCTTC. It is translated as CASSLSVQGNEQFF. The V and J genes are TRBV27 and TRBJ2-1, with D perhaps TRBD1 (5 bases). Germline loops: CDR1 MNHEY, CDR2 SMNVEV (reference sequence). CDR3 length equals 14 residues. V shed 0 bases and J shed 6 bases, with 9 bases lying between them.

The genes are TRBV5-4 and TRBJ2-1; a possible D gene is TRBD2 (6 bases). Germline V gene lookup returns CDR1 SGHNT and CDR2 YYREEE (reference sequence). Trimming removed 2 bases from V and 7 bases from J, with 16 bases in between. This CDR3 has 15 residues. CDR3 sequence: CASSFKRETMNEQFF. CDR3 sequence (DNA): TGTGCCAGCAGCTTTAAACGGGAGACTATGAATGAGCAGTTCTTC.

Here the CDR3 DNA reads TGTGCCAGCAGCCCCGGGTCTCACAATGAGCAGTTCTTC. This translates into CASSPGSHNEQFF. The chain is built from TRBV14 and TRBJ2-1; D remains ambiguous. CDR1 is SGHDN and CDR2 is FVKESK in the germline V gene. Trimming cost V 4 bases and J 5 bases, with 9 bases left between them. The CDR3 is 13 amino acids.

The chain combines TRBV13 with TRBJ2-1; 13 bases fit TRBD2. With V trimmed by 4 bases and J by 5 bases, 5 bases remained unmatched. The CDR3 totals 16 residues. CDR1 PRHDT and CDR2 FYEKMQ come from the germline V gene (reference sequence). The CDR3 here is CASSSPGTSGDNEQFF. The DNA for the CDR3 is TGTGCCAGCAGCTCCCCGGGGACTAGCGGGGACAATGAGCAGTTCTTC.